This T cell receptor (beta chain) comes out of a study of blood T cell repertoires in COVID-19. Overall study: Specimens from acute and convalescent COVID-19 originated in the United States, Italy and Spain. Nucleic acid was either cDNA or gDNA, and it came from T cells, B-cell-depleted T cells, or PBMCs.

The V and J ends lost 0 bases and 5 bases respectively, with 7 bases between them. Germline lookup yields CDR1 SGHTA and CDR2 FQGNSA. CDR3 size: 13 residues. Study processing details: Estimated nucleated cell counts came from reference gene primer amplification. Repertoires were generated with immunoSEQ multiplex PCR, while TCRdb's copy carries only in-frame clones and drops some. For V, J and clone size, that table is used; D and trimming come from the DNA. The table has about 100,000 clones, 70% to 90% seen once; the top ten hold around 3%. This clone was recorded only once. This TCR was recovered from an elderly woman with acute or convalescent COVID-19. The sample consisted of peripheral blood. The chain carries TRBV7-2 and TRBJ1-2; D may be TRBD1 (5 bases). CDR3 protein: CASSLAGDYGYTF. The DNA of the CDR3 is TGTGCCAGCAGCTTAGCAGGGGATTATGGCTACACCTTC.